This paragraph reports one T cell receptor beta chain. The CDR3 length is 17 residues. CDR1 is SGHTA, CDR2 FQGTGA, per germline. V was clipped by 5 bases and J by 4 bases; unmatched bases: 8. Original analysis: Quantification of nucleated cells was approximated via reference gene primer amplification. The method was immunoSEQ multiplex PCR; TCRdb's version includes in-frame clones alone and lacks a portion of them. The V and J calls and clone size were taken over from that table, and D and trimming were inferred from the DNA. Seen here are 120,000 or so clones, around 88% observed once, and the top ten hold 5.5% to 6.5%. This sample is drawn from a study of blood T cell repertoires in COVID-19. The wider study: From the United States, Italy and Spain came samples of acute and convalescent COVID-19. PBMCs, B-cell-depleted T cells, or T cells were the source of the cDNA or gDNA that made up the material.

The sequence was obtained from a man older than 75 with active or convalescent COVID-19. The chain combines TRBV7-3 with TRBJ2-1; TRBD2 agrees at 13 bases. Sequences were obtained from peripheral blood. CDR3 sequence: CASSPTSGGADYNEQFF. The CDR3 DNA follows: TGTGCCAGCAGCCCTACTAGCGGGGGGGCCGATTACAATGAGCAGTTCTTC.